This TCR beta chain was identified in a study of T cells expressing NK-cell markers (TCRdb year 2020). For the study in its entirety: Three sorted T-cell subsets (CD3+CD56+NKG2C+, CD3+CD56+NKG2C- and CD3+CD56-NKG2C+) from 8 or 9 donors had their TCR beta-chain repertoires profiled. Seven of the eight sequenced donors were HCMV-seropositive and one was HCMV-seronegative. All eight donors whose samples were sequenced were randomly selected healthy volunteers, three of them men and five women. The libraries were sequenced on Illumina HiSeq 2000/2500, MiSeq or NextSeq, producing 2 x 150 bp reads. Overall results and qualifications from the work: Those dominant clonotypes were again the most abundant among CD3+CD56-NKG2C+ cells in a handful of donors, at about 28.3-60.1%. Whether the expanded NKG2C-expressing T cell clones were specific for HCMV antigens remained unclear. For 6 or 7 donors, the dominant CD3+CD56+NKG2C+ clonotypes were among the top 10 CD8+ clonotypes and accounted for 1.0-7.0% of CD8+ T cells.

To determine HCMV serostatus, a commercial ELISA kit was used to detect HCMV-specific IgG in serum. Ficoll density gradient centrifugation was used to isolate peripheral blood mononuclear cells from blood. Notes on this clonotype: The antigen it recognizes is unknown.

Sequencing used an Illumina HiSeq 2000. TCR beta cDNA libraries were made by 5'RACE template switching that added a universal primer site and unique molecular identifiers. cDNA synthesis was primed from the TCR beta constant segment and was followed by two successive PCR amplification steps. The paper's data handling went like this. MIGEC handled demultiplexing of the reads and grouping by UMI, while MiTCR was used to assemble and quantify clonotypes. To exclude erroneous sequences, any TCR cDNA sequence not supported by at least two reads was discarded. Downstream repertoire analysis used the tcR package, and clonotypes were matched across fractions by CDR3 nucleotide sequence plus V segment. VDJmatch was used to annotate antigen specificity against VDJdb, with one amino acid substitution in CDR3 permitted. TCRdb reprocessed the reads and provides one entry for every CDR3 protein sequence; no DNA is given. Clone size and V and J calls follow TCRdb, not the original study. The sample's table covers about 380,000 distinct CDR3 sequences. The ten largest make up roughly 5.5% of the sample.

The CDR3 numbers 16 residues from cysteine through phenylalanine. No nucleotide data were recorded. This sequence originates from a man aged 18 to 69 in good health. Sequencing was done on a sample of blood T cells: a sorted CD56 or NKG2C T cell subset, CD4+ or CD8+ T cells, or bulk PBMC T cells (not recorded which). The chain is made from TRBV12-3 or TRBV12-4 and TRBJ1-5; TCRdb calls TRBD1, which cannot be checked without DNA. The CDR3 here reads CASSLLGGGGNQPQHF.